This is a list of T cell receptor beta chains from one sample in a study of response to subunit inactivated influenza vaccine. TCRdb redid the calling of the RT-PCR reads with MiXCR, one entry per CDR3 protein. Among about 540,000 distinct CDR3 sequences listed, 20% to 25% were seen once. These same data were also listed under a study on T cells expressing NK-cell markers.

This specimen was CD4+ T cells sorted from PBMCs, taken 11 to 12 days after vaccination. These receptors originate from a man in his fifties who received an inactivated influenza vaccine. Both conserved end residues are part of each CDR3. D genes are given only for firm matches. Some rows mark clone size as missing; the rest say once, few, many or name a class of expanded clone.

v_call	d_call	j_call	clone_size	cdr3_aa	cdr3_nt
TRBV5-1	TRBD1	TRBJ1-2	few	CASSAEGQGNYGYTF	TGCGCCAGCAGCGCGGAGGGACAGGGGAACTATGGCTACACCTTC
TRBV20-1	TRBD2	TRBJ2-7	few	CSAREPKAGKYEQYF	TGCAGTGCTAGAGAACCAAAAGCGGGGAAATACGAGCAGTACTTC
TRBV6-2/TRBV6-3	TRBD1	TRBJ1-5	few	CATREGGGRNQPQHF	TGTGCCACCAGGGAAGGAGGGGGCCGCAATCAGCCCCAGCATTTT
TRBV28	.	TRBJ1-4	few	CASSFRPPGQSSEKLFF	TGTGCCAGCAGTTTTCGGCCCCCAGGACAGTCGAGCGAAAAACTGTTTTTT
TRBV24-1	.	TRBJ2-1	.	CATSEGSSYNEQFF	TGTGCCACCAGTGAGGGGTCCTCCTACAATGAGCAGTTCTTC
TRBV2	.	TRBJ2-5	few	CASNGETQYF	TGTGCCAGCAACGGAGAGACCCAGTACTTC
TRBV2	.	TRBJ2-7	.	CASRRLDEQYF	TGTGCCAGCAGACGGCTAGACGAGCAGTACTTC
TRBV7-2	.	TRBJ1-6	.	CASSLGGAGGSPLHF	TGTGCCAGCAGCTTGGGGGGCGCCGGTGGTTCACCCCTCCACTTT
TRBV7-2	.	TRBJ1-5	many	CASSPEVSNQPQHF	TGTGCCAGCAGCCCGGAGGTGAGCAATCAGCCCCAGCATTTT
TRBV18	.	TRBJ2-1	.	CASSPVQGTYNEQFF	TGTGCCAGCTCACCAGTGCAGGGGACCTACAATGAGCAGTTCTTC
TRBV27	.	TRBJ2-7	few	CASTLTRGSSYEQYF	TGTGCCAGCACTCTCACTCGAGGGAGCTCCTACGAGCAGTACTTC
TRBV7-2	.	TRBJ1-2	few	CASSSQGTPSGYTF	TGTGCCAGCAGCTCTCAGGGGACCCCCTCTGGCTACACCTTC
TRBV4-1	TRBD2	TRBJ2-1	.	CASSQIFSGGAYEQFF	TGCGCCAGCAGCCAGATTTTTAGCGGGGGGGCCTATGAGCAGTTCTTC
TRBV5-1	TRBD1	TRBJ2-3	few	CASSSGTGADTQYF	TGCGCCAGCAGCTCCGGGACAGGGGCAGATACGCAGTATTTT
TRBV6-1	.	TRBJ2-3	few	CASSDRGRTDTQYF	TGTGCCAGCAGTGACAGGGGCAGAACAGATACGCAGTATTTT
TRBV12-3/TRBV12-4	.	TRBJ1-5	many	CASSLRGQPQHF	TGTGCCAGCAGTTTACGAGGGCAGCCCCAGCATTTT
TRBV18	TRBD2	TRBJ2-3	.	CAGASGGSSTDTQYF	TGTGCCGGCGCGTCGGGAGGGTCTAGCACAGATACGCAGTATTTT
TRBV20-1	.	TRBJ2-1	.	CSATVTSATNEQFF	TGCAGTGCGACCGTAACCTCAGCCACCAATGAGCAGTTCTTC
TRBV29-1	.	TRBJ1-1	.	CSVEDLGGGNTEAFF	TGCAGCGTTGAAGATCTAGGGGGAGGCAACACTGAAGCTTTCTTT